This T cell receptor (beta chain) was captured by sequencing in a study of blood T cell repertoires in COVID-19. Study details: There were acute and convalescent COVID-19 samples, and they came from the United States, Italy and Spain.

As originally analysed: Amplification from reference gene primers served as the basis for estimated nucleated cell counts. Here immunoSEQ multiplex PCR was the method, and the copy in TCRdb shows in-frame clones only, minus some. V and J calls and clone size are copied from that table; D and trimming were computed from the DNA. The sample lists approximately 250,000 clones; about 91% were seen once. This clone was recorded a few times. The sample taken for sequencing was PBMCs or T cells enriched from blood (not recorded which). This receptor was identified in a woman aged 40-49 years with acute COVID-19.

This chain's CDR3 is CASSEGTGEQYF. The CDR3 nucleotides are TGTGCCAGCAGCGAAGGGACTGGCGAGCAGTACTTC. The chain recombines TRBV7-9 with TRBJ2-7, with D perhaps matching TRBD2 (6 bases). The germline V and J ends were trimmed by 5 bases and 6 bases, with 11 bases remaining between them. The CDR3 contains 12 residues. Germline CDR1 is SEHNR and CDR2 is FQNEAQ (reference sequence).